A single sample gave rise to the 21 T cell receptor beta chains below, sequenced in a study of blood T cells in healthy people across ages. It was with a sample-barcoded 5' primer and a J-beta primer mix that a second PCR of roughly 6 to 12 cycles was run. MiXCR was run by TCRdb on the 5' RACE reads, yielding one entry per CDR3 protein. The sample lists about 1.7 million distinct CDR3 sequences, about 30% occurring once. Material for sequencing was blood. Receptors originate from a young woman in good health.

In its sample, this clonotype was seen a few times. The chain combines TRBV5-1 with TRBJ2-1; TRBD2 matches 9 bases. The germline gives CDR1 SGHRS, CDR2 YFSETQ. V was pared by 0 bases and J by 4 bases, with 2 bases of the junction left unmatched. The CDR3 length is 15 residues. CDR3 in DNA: TGCGCCAGCAGCTTGGACACTAGCGGGTACAATGAGCAGTTCTTC. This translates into CASSLDTSGYNEQFF.

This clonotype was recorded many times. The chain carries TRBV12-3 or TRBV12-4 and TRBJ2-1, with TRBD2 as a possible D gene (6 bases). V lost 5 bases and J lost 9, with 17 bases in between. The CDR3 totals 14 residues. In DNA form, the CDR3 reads TGTGCCAGCAGTCCCCCGCGGGACGGGGGTGAGCAGTTCTTC. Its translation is CASSPPRDGGEQFF.

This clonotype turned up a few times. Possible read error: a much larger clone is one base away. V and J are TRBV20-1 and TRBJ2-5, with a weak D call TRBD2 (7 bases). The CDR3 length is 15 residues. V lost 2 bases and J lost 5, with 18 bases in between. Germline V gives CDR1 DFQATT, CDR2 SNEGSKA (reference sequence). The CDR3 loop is CSARRGASSWETQYF. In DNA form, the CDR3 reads TGCAGTGCTAGACGGGGGGCTTCATCTTGGGAGACCCAGTACTTC.

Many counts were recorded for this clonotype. CDR3 amino acids: CSVEQDRTYEQYF. The CDR3 region has the DNA TGCAGCGTTGAGCAGGACAGGACCTACGAGCAGTACTTC. The V call is TRBV29-1, the J call TRBJ2-7; TRBD1 matches at 7 bases. Germline assignment: CDR1 SQVTM and CDR2 ANQGSEA. The V segment lost 3 bases and the J segment 2 bases; nucleotides outside the gene matches: 4. This CDR3 is 13 amino acids long.

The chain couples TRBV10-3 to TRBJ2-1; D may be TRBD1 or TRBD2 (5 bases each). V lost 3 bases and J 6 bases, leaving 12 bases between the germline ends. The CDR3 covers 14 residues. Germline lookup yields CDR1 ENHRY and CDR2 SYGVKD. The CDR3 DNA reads TGTGCCATCAGTGACCCCGCAGGGAGCAATGAGCAGTTCTTC. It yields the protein CAISDPAGSNEQFF.

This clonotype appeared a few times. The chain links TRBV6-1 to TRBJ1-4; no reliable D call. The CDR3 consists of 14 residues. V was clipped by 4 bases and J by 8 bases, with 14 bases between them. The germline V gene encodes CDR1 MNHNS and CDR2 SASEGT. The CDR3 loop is CASSVKDPGEKLFF. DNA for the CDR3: TGTGCCAGCAGTGTTAAGGACCCCGGAGAAAAACTGTTTTTT.

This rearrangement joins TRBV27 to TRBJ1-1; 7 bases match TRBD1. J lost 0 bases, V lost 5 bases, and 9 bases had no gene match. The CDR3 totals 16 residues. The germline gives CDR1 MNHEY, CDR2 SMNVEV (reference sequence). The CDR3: CASSMGTALMNTEAFF. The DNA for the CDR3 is TGTGCCAGCAGTATGGGGACAGCCCTCATGAACACTGAAGCTTTCTTT.

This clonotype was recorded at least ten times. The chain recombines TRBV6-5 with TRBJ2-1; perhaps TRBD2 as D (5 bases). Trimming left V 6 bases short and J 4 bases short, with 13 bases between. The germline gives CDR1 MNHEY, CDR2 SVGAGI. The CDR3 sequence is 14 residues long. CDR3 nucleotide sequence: TGTGCCAGCAGACTAGGATCGGGGTACAATGAGCAGTTCTTC. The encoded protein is CASRLGSGYNEQFF.

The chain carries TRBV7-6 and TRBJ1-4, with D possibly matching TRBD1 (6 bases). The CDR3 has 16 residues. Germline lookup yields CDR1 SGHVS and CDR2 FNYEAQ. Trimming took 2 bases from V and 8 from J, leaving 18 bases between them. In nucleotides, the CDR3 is TGTGCCAGCAGCTTATCGATAGGGCAGGGGCAGGAAAAACTGTTTTTT. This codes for CASSLSIGQGQEKLFF. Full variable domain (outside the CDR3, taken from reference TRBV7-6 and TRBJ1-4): GAGVSQSPRYKVTKRGQDVALRCDPISGHVSLYWYRQALGQGPEFLTYFNYEAQQDKSGLPNDRFSAERPEGSISTLTIQRTEQRDSAMYRCASSLSIGQGQEKLFFGSGTQLSVL.

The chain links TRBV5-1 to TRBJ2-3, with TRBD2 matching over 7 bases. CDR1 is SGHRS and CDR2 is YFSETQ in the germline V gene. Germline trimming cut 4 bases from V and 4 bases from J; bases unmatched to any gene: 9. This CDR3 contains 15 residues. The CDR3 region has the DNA TGCGCCAGCAGCCGGGGGGAAGGCGGGGCAGATACGCAGTATTTT. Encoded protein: CASSRGEGGADTQYF.

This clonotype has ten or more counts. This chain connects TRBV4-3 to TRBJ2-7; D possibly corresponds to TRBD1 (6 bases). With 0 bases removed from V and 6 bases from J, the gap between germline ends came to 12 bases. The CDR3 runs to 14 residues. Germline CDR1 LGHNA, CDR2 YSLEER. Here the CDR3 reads CASSQDFTGSEQYF. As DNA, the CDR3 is TGCGCCAGCAGCCAAGATTTCACAGGGAGCGAGCAGTACTTC.

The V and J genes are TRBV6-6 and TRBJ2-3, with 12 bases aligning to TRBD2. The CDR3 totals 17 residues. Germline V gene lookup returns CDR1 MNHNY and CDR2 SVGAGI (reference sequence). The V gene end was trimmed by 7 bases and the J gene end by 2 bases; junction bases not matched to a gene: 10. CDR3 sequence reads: CASTNSGLAGSTDTQYF. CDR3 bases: TGTGCCAGCACCAACTCCGGACTAGCGGGGTCCACAGATACGCAGTATTTT.

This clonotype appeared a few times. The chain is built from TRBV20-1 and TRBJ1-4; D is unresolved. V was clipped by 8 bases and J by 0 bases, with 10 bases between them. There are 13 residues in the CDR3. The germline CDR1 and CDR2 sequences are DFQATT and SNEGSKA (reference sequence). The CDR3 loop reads CSPSLPTNEKLFF. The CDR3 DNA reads TGCAGTCCCTCCCTACCAACTAATGAAAAACTGTTTTTT.

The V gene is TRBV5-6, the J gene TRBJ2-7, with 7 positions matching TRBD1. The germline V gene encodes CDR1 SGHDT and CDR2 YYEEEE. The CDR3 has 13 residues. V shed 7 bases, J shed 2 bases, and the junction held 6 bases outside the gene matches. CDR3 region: CASAGQVTYEQYF. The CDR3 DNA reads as TGTGCCAGCGCAGGACAGGTCACCTACGAGCAGTACTTC.

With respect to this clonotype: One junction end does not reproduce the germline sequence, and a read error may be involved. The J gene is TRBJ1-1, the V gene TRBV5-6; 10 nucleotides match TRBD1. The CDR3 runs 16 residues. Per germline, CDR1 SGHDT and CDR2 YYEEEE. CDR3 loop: CASSPGTGVSYTEACF. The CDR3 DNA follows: TGTGCCAGCAGCCCCGGGACAGGGGTCTCCTACACTGAAGCTTGCTTT.

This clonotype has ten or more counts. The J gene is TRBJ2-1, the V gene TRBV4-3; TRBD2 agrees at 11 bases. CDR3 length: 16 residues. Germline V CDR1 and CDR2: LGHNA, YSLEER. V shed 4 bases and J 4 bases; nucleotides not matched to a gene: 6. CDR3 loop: CASSRSGTSGYNEQFF. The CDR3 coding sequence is TGCGCCAGCAGCCGTTCCGGGACTAGCGGTTACAATGAGCAGTTCTTC.

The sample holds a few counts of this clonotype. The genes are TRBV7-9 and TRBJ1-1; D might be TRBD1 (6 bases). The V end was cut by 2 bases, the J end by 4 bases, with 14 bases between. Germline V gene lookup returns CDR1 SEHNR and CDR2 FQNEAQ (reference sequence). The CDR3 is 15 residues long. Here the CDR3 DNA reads TGTGCCAGCAGCTTAATGGGGGCACGGTCCACTGAAGCTTTCTTT. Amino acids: CASSLMGARSTEAFF. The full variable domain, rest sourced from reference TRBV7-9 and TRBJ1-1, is DTGVSQNPRHKITKRGQNVTFRCDPISEHNRLYWYRQTLGQGPEFLTYFQNEAQLEKSRLLSDRFSAERPKGSFSTLEIQRTEQGDSAMYLCASSLMGARSTEAFFGQGTRLTVV.

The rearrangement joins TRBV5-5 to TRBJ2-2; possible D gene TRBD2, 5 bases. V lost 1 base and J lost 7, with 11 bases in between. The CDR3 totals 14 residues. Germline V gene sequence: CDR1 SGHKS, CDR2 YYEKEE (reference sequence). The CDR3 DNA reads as TGTGCCAGCAGCTTGAGAGGGTCGGGCGGGGAGCTGTTTTTT. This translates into CASSLRGSGGELFF.

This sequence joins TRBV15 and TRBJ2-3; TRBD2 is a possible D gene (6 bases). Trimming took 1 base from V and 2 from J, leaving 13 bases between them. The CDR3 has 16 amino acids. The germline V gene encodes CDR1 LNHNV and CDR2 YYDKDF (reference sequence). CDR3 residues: CATSRVKGLSTDTQYF. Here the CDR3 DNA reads TGTGCCACCAGCAGAGTGAAGGGACTCTCCACAGATACGCAGTATTTT.

CDR3 DNA: TGTGCCAGCAGCTCAAATAGCGGAAGGGAGACCCAGTACTTC. Protein product: CASSSNSGRETQYF. This rearrangement joins TRBV11-2 to TRBJ2-5; tentatively, D is TRBD2 (6 bases). Germline CDR1 is SGHAT and CDR2 is FQNNGV. V shed 4 bases and J shed 5 bases, with 14 bases lying between them. This CDR3 has 14 amino acids.

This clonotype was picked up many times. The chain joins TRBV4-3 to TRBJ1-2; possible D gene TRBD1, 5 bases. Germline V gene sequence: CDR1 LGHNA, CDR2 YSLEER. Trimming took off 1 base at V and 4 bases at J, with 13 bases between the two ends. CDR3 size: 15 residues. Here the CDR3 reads CASSQAWGGGYGYTF. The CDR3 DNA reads TGCGCCAGCAGCCAAGCTTGGGGGGGAGGCTATGGCTACACCTTC.